This note documents a single T cell receptor (beta chain) sequence. Its antigen is still unknown. It has no much larger one-base neighbor in the sample; base qualities were not kept. Per the germline V gene, SGHTA is the CDR1 and FQGTGA is the CDR2. The germline V end is reduced by 5 bases and the J end by 5 bases; junction bases left unmatched: 11. The CDR3 numbers 15 residues from cysteine through phenylalanine. Only the CDR3 portion is preserved as DNA: 45 bases, with reading frame beginning at the first base. Using the deep immunoSEQ assay, TCR CDR3 regions were amplified from genomic DNA by multiplex PCR. Extracted genomic DNA from each cell subset was spread evenly across all wells of several immunoSEQ 96-well plates, with each plate serving as a replicate. Each replicate PCR for sorted subsets received roughly 0.2 ug genomic DNA, equal to about 30,000 T cell genomes. Purified libraries were quantified with a Qubit 3.0 fluorometer, sized on a Bioanalyzer 2100, and re-quantified with the KAPA Library Quantification kit. A separate single-read 150-cycle Illumina NextSeq 550 flow cell was used to sequence each immunoSEQ 96-well plate. The paper's data handling went like this. Because only junctional sequences without quality scores were contained in the immunoSEQ output, filtering matching that applied to full-length reads could not be performed. Sequences were annotated with PyIR, a Python wrapper for IgBLAST v1.9, using IMGT germline references to assign V/J genes and CDR3. Any read was removed if the V/J assignment was weak (E-value above 1e-6), the CDR3 was missing, or the read contained stop codons, out-of-frame junctions, or ambiguous translated residues. V3J clonotypes were defined by identical inferred V gene, J gene, and CDR3 amino acid sequence. To compute the percentage overlap between repertoires, the number of shared unique clonotypes was divided by the size of the smaller repertoire. RTK rarefaction, the Chao1 estimator, and Recon v2.1 estimates of unobserved clonotypes were used to assess repertoire richness. Generation probabilities for all TCRbeta clonotypes obtained by the gDNA method from a handful of donors were computed using OLGA. What TCRdb holds here is the immuneACCESS table cut down to in-frame rearrangements. Part of the clones is not present; checked against another copy, under half of the missing clones reflect an unresolved V gene, and the others are unexplained. V and J calls plus clone size are reproduced from that table; the DNA served to infer D and trimming. This sample holds 2 million to 2.5 million clones; 85% to 95% were observed only once. 0.37% of the sample goes to the ten largest clones.

This entry comes from a study of shared clonotypes between healthy human individuals (dated by TCRdb to the early 2020s). In terms of the full investigation: Three men and a couple of women, aged 18 to 49 years, made up the cohort. For each donor, CD4 naive and CD4 memory were each run on three plates, CD8 naive on two plates, and CD8 memory on one plate. The study deeply sequenced blood TCR repertoires of five healthy adults to estimate repertoire size and the extent of clonotype sharing between individuals. To increase sequencing depth and limit assay-specific biases, TCR repertoire library preparation and sequencing were carried out by different laboratories using diverse techniques. Between about 0.8 and 9 billion PBMCs per donor were obtained by leukapheresis.

The donors were healthy, HIV-negative adults who had no recently reported acute infections or vaccinations. Every donor was a Caucasian adult living in Nashville, Tennessee, USA. Magnetic negative selection was used to enrich CD4+ T cells, after which naive cells were positively selected on CD45RA and the negative fraction became the memory subset. Blood was collected by leukapheresis, and PBMCs were isolated by Ficoll-Histopaque density gradient centrifugation and then cryopreserved in liquid nitrogen vapor phase. Purity and quantity of every magnetically sorted T cell population were checked by analytical flow cytometry. Genomic DNA was isolated from each sorted fraction and quantified by UV absorbance on a Nanodrop 2000c. Results and caveats for the whole study, not just this receptor: The small number of donors limited the genetic and exposure-history diversity represented. Even with the large sequencing depth, rarefaction of the sorted-subset datasets indicated that sequencing was incomplete. Sharing across a few donors was observed for 4.5% to 6.5% of naive CD4, about 3.2% of naive CD8, over 2% of memory CD4, and less than 0.45% of memory CD8 clonotypes. Naive subsets generally had larger estimated clonotype richness than memory subsets. Compared with non-shared clonotypes, clonotypes shared by all four sorted-subset donors had higher generation probabilities. Pairwise subsampling led to the expectation that sequencing depth would affect the degree of clonotype sharing among donors. Sampling was restricted to blood, and TCR repertoires in tissue are likely to differ from TCR repertoires in blood.

The rearrangement combines TRBV7-3 with TRBJ2-5; 7 central bases correspond to TRBD1. Material for sequencing was naive CD4+ T cells from PBMCs. Sample cell subset or site, as interpreted from the label and publication: CD45RA+ positively selected. The TCR comes from a man younger than 35 in good health. Some clones in this sample may be carry-over from other donors' samples. For the CDR3, the sequence is CASSAHRGPRETQYF. The DNA sequence is as follows: TGTGCCAGCAGCGCCCACAGGGGACCGAGGGAGACCCAGTACTTC.